The clone carrying this T cell receptor (beta chain) showed up many times. Its antigen is not identified. This record belongs to a study of response to subunit inactivated influenza vaccine. In TCRdb, the RT-PCR reads were re-called with MiXCR into one record per CDR3 protein. The sample consists of about 530,000 distinct CDR3 sequences, about an eighth of them appearing once. Study-wide points: The authors proposed limited new T cell recruitment per seasonal influenza vaccination.

From germline, CDR1 is SQVTM and CDR2 ANQGSEA. With V trimmed by 6 bases and J by 9 bases, 2 bases remained unmatched. The CDR3 sequence is 11 residues long. The specimen comprised PBMCs from blood, sampled more than 35 days after vaccination. The gene calls are TRBV29-1 and TRBJ2-1; TRBD1 matches 10 bases. The origin of this receptor is a man aged 50 or older who received an inactivated influenza vaccine. The CDR3 region has the DNA TGCAGCGTCGGGACAGGGGCTGAGCAGTTCTTC. Its protein product is CSVGTGAEQFF.